A selection of T cell receptor beta chains follows, all from one sample in a study of shared clonotypes between healthy human individuals. Data came from immunoSEQ multiplex PCR; TCRdb stores just in-frame clones and leaves some out. The profile shows around 2.1 million clones, more than 85% of them singletons. Input material: naive CD8+ T cells from PBMCs. Every receptor here comes from a man younger than 35 in good health. Some clones in this sample may be carry-over from other donors' samples. Each CDR3 is given with its conserved first and last residue. The D gene is left open where the match is weak. Where a row states a size, it is once, few, many or the class of an expanded clone; other rows omit it.

d_call clone_size j_call v_call cdr3_nt cdr3_aa
TRBD2 NA TRBJ2-2 TRBV19 TGTGCCAGTAGTATAGAAGGGAGGGCGAACACCGGGGAGCTGTTTTTT CASSIEGRANTGELFF
TRBD2 NA TRBJ2-1 TRBV13 TGTGCCAGCAGCTTAGGGGAAATAGCGGGAAAGTCGGGTGAGCAGTTCTTC CASSLGEIAGKSGEQFF
TRBD1 NA TRBJ2-3 TRBV5-1 TGCGCCAGCAGCCTCGAATGGACAGGGGGAACAGATACGCAGTATTTT CASSLEWTGGTDTQYF
TRBD2 NA TRBJ2-1 TRBV10-3 TGTGCCTACGCTAGCGGACCGACCTACAATGAGCAGTTCTTC CAYASGPTYNEQFF
NA NA TRBJ1-4 TRBV5-6 TGTGCCAGCAGCCCGTCGGTAAATACTAATGAAAAACTGTTTTTT CASSPSVNTNEKLFF
NA NA TRBJ1-1 TRBV9 TGTGCCAGCAGCGTAGCAGGGTCTAACGGTGAAGCTTTCTTT CASSVAGSNGEAFF
NA NA TRBJ2-5 TRBV4-1 TGCGCCAGCAGCCAACCCATGGTGTGGGAGACCCAGTACTTC CASSQPMVWETQYF
NA few TRBJ1-1 TRBV2 TGTGCCAGCAGGTCCCCCGGTACCATGAACACTGAAGCTTTCTTT CASRSPGTMNTEAFF
TRBD1 NA TRBJ2-1 TRBV4-2 TGTGCCAGCAGCATACGCAACGACAGGGCCACCTACAATGAGCAGTTCTTC CASSIRNDRATYNEQFF
TRBD2 NA TRBJ2-5 TRBV27 TGTGCCAGCAGTTTCAGGGCGGGAGGGCCGTGGGAGACCCAGTACTTC CASSFRAGGPWETQYF
TRBD1 NA TRBJ2-7 TRBV10-3 TGTGCCATCAGTGAGCCGGACAGGGGGCTTTCCTACGAGCAGTACTTC CAISEPDRGLSYEQYF
TRBD2 once TRBJ2-5 TRBV11-2 TGTGCCAGCCGGGCGGGAGCAGAGACCCAGTACTTC CASRAGAETQYF
NA NA TRBJ1-1 TRBV7-9 TGTGCCAGCAGCCCAACAGGGTCGTACGCTGAAGCTTTCTTT CASSPTGSYAEAFF
NA NA TRBJ1-4 TRBV19 TGTGCCAGTAGTACAGACATCTCCTTGAGTGAAAAACTGTTTTTT CASSTDISLSEKLFF
NA NA TRBJ2-1 TRBV29-1 TGCAGCTTGACCAGGGGTGGTAATGAGCAGTTCTTC CSLTRGGNEQFF
TRBD1 few TRBJ1-5 TRBV10-3 TGTGCCACCCGGACAGGAATGGGTAGCAATCAGCCCCAGCATTTT CATRTGMGSNQPQHF
TRBD1 once TRBJ1-2 TRBV9 TGTGCCAGCAGCGTAGGGGACAGGTCGCGATTTGGCTACACCTTC CASSVGDRSRFGYTF
TRBD2 few TRBJ2-7 TRBV11-2 TGTGCCAGCAGCCGTGTTGGGGAGGGCCCCGAGCAGTACTTC CASSRVGEGPEQYF
NA NA TRBJ1-1 TRBV6-4 TGTGCCAGCAGTGACAAGGGATTGAGGACTGAAGCTTTCTTT CASSDKGLRTEAFF
NA few TRBJ1-1 TRBV9 TGTGCCAGCAGCGCCGAGAACACTGAAGCTTTCTTT CASSAENTEAFF
NA NA TRBJ1-2 TRBV4-3 TGCGCCAGCAGCCAAGATTTGGGCTTGGGCACCATCTATGGCTACACCTTC CASSQDLGLGTIYGYTF
NA NA TRBJ2-7 TRBV2 TGTGCCAGCATGGGCAGAGAGGACAGACCCTACGAGCAGTACTTC CASMGREDRPYEQYF
NA NA TRBJ1-2 TRBV5-6 TGTGCCAGCAGCTTGGGGGGCCCTGCGGTAGGCTACACCTTC CASSLGGPAVGYTF